The TCR beta chain described here comes from a study of cytomegalovirus exposure and HLA in healthy donors. Whole-study findings and limits: Confirmation was obtained in vitro that a few CMV-associated chains are specific for CMV antigens.

The V gene's germline CDR1 is MNHNS and CDR2 SASEGT. J lost 2 bases, V lost 4 bases, and 2 bases had no gene match. The length of the CDR3 is 13 residues. Vbeta (60) and Jbeta (13) primers were used in the PCR. Per the study methods: It was a later analysis that counted 83 million or so unique TCR beta chains, of which 9 million to 13 million were shared. Libraries were prepared by immunoSEQ multiplex PCR; TCRdb keeps only in-frame clonotypes and omits some of them. That table gives V, J and clone size, and the DNA gave D and trimming. The sample gives about 160,000 clones, 60% to 85% of which show up once; 3.5% to 4.5% is in the top ten. Points on this clone: Its antigen is not known. Within the sample, other DNA sequences also encode this same CDR3.

J is TRBJ2-7 and V is TRBV6-1, with TRBD2 identical over 7 bases. This TCR came from a man under 40 in good health and CMV-seropositive. The sequencing sample was made of PBMCs. The CDR3: CASSVGGAYEQYF. In nucleotides, the CDR3 is TGTGCCAGCAGTGTTGGGGGGGCCTACGAGCAGTACTTC.